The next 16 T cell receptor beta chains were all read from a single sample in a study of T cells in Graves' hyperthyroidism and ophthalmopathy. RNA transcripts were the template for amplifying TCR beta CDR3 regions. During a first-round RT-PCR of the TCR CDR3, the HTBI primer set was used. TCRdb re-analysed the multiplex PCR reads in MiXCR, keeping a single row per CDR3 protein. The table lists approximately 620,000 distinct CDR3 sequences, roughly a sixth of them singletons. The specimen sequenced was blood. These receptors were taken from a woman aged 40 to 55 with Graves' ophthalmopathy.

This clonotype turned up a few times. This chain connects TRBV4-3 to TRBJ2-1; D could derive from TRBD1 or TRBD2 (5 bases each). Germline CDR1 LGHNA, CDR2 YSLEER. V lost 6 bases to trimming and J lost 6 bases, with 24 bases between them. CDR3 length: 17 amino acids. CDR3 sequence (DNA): TGCGCCAGCAGACCGGGAAGTGGACAACGAAAGTCCAATGAGCAGTTCTTC. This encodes CASRPGSGQRKSNEQFF.

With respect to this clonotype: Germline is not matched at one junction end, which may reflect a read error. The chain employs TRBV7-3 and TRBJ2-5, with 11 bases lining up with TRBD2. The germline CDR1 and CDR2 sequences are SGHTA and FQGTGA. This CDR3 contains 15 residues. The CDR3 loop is CAGSLGSGREETQYF. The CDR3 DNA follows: TGTGCCGGCAGCTTAGGTAGCGGGAGGGAAGAGACCCAGTACTTC.

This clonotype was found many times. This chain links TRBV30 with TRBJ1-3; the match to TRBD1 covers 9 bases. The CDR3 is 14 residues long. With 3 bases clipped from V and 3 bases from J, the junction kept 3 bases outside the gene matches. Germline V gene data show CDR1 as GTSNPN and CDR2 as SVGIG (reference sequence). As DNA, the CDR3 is TGTGCCTGGAGACAGGGGGCCGGTGGAAACACCATATATTTT. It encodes CAWRQGAGGNTIYF.

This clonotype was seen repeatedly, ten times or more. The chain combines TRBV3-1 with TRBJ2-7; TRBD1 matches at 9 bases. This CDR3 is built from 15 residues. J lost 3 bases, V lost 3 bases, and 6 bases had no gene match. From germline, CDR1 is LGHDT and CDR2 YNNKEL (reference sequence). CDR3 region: CASSQGQGAFYEQYF. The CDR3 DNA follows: TGTGCCAGCAGCCAGGGACAGGGCGCCTTCTACGAGCAGTACTTC.

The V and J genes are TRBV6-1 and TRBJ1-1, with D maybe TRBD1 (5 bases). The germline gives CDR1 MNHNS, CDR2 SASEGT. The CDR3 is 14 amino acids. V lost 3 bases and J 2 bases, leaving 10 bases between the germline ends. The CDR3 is CASSDTGLNTEAFF. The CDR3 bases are TGTGCCAGCAGTGATACAGGACTTAACACTGAAGCTTTCTTT.

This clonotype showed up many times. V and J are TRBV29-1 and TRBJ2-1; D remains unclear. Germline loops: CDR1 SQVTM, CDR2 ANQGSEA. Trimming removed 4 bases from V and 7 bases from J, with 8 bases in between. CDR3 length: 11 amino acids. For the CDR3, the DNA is TGCAGCGTTGGGCAGCAGAATGAGCAGTTCTTC. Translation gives CSVGQQNEQFF.

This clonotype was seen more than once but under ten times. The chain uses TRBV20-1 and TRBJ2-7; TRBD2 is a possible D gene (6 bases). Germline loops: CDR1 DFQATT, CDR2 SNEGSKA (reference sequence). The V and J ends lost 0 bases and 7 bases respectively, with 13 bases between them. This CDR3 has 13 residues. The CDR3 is CSARDPFGGEQYF. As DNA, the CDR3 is TGCAGTGCTAGAGATCCATTTGGGGGGGAGCAGTACTTC.

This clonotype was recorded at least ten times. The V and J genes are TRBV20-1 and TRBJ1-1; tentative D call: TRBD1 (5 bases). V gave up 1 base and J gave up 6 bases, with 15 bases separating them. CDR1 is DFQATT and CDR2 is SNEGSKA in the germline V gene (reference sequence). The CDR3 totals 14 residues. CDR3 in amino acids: CSARGRGRGAEAFF. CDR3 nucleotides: TGCAGTGCTAGAGGCCGAGGAAGGGGTGCTGAAGCTTTCTTT.

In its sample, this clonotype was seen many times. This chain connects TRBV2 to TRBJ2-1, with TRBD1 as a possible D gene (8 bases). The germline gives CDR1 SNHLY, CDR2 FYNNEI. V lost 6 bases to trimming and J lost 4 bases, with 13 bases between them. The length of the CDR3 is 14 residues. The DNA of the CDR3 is TGTGCCAGCAGCGGGAGGACAGGGTACAATGAGCAGTTCTTC. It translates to CASSGRTGYNEQFF.

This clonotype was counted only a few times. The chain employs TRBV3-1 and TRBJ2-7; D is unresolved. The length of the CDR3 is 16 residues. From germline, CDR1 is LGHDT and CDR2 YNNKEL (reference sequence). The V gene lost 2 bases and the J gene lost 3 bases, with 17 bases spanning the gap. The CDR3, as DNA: TGTGCCAGCAGCCAACGACCTACAAGGACCCTCTACGAGCAGTACTTC. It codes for CASSQRPTRTLYEQYF.

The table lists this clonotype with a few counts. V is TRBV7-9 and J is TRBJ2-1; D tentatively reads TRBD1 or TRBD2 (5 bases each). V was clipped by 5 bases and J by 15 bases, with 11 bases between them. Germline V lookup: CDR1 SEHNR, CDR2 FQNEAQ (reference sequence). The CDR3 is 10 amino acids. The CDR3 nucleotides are TGTGCCAGCAGCCGGGACGTCTGGTTCTTC. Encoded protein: CASSRDVWFF.

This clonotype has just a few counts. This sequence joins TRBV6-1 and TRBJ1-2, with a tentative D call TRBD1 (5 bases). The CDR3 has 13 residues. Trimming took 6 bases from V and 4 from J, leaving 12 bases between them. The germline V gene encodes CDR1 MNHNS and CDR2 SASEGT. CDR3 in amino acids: CASSRDLGYGYTF. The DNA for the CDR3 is TGTGCCAGCAGCCGGGACCTTGGCTATGGCTACACCTTC.

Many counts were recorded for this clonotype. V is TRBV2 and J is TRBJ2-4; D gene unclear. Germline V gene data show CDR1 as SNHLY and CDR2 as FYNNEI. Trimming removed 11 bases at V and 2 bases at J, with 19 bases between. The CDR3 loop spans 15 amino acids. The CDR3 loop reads CAGRQDVGSKNIQYF. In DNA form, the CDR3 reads TGTGCCGGCCGGCAGGATGTAGGATCCAAAAACATTCAGTACTTC.

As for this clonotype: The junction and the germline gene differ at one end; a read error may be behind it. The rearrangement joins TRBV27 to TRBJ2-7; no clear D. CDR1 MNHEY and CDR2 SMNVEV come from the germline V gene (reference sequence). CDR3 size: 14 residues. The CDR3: CASSYNLGSYGQYF. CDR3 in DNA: TGTGCCAGCAGTTATAACCTTGGCTCCTACGGGCAGTACTTC.

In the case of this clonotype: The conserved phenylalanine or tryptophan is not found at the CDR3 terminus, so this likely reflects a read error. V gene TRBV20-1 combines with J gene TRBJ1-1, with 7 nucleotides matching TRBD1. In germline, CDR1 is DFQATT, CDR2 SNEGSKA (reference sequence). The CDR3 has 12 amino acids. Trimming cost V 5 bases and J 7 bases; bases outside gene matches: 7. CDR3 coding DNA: TGCAGTGCTTACGGGACAGCTTATGAAGCTTTCCTT. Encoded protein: CSAYGTAYEAFL.

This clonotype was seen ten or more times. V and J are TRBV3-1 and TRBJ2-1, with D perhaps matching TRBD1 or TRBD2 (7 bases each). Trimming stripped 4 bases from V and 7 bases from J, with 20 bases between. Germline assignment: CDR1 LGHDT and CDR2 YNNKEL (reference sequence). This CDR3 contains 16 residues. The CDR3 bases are TGTGCCAGCAGCCGTTCTCAGGGGGGGAAGCGGAATGAGCAGTTCTTC. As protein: CASSRSQGGKRNEQFF.